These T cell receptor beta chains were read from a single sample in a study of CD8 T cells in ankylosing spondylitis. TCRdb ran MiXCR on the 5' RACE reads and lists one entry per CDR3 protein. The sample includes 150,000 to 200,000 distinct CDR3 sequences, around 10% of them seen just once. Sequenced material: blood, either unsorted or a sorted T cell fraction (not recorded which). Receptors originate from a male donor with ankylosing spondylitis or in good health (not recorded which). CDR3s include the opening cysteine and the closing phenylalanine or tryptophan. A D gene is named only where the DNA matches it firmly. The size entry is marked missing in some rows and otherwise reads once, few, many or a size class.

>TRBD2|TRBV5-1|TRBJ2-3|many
TGCGCCAGCAGCGTGGGACTAGCGGGAGGGAGTGGTAGCACAGATACGCAGTATTTT
CASSVGLAGGSGSTDTQYF
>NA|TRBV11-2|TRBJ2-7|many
TGTGCCAGCAGCTTAATTGGCCAGAACGAGCAGTACTTC
CASSLIGQNEQYF
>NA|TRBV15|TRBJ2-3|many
TGTGCCACCAGCAGAGACCGAAGGGCCAGGGTGGGTCCCACAGATACGCAGTATTTT
CATSRDRRARVGPTDTQYF
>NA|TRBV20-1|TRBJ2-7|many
TGCAGTGCCCCACTCCTACTCGAATCCTACGAGCAGTACTTC
CSAPLLLESYEQYF
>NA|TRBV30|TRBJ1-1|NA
TGTGCCTGGAGGGAGGGGACTGAAGCTTTCTTT
CAWREGTEAFF
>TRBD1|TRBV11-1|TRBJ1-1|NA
TGTGCCAGCAGCCCCCATCAGGGGGCGAAGGGACTTCGCGCTGAAGCTTTCTTT
CASSPHQGAKGLRAEAFF
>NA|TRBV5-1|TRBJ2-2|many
TGCGCCAGCAGCCAGAGGACACCGAACACCGGGGAGCTGTTTTTT
CASSQRTPNTGELFF
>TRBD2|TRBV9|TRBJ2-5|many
TGTGCCAGCAGCGTGGGACTAGCGGGGGCGAGGGAGACCCAGTACTTC
CASSVGLAGARETQYF
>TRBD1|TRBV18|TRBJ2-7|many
TGTGCCAGCTCAGCTCAACAGGGGGCAATCTACGAGCAGTACTTC
CASSAQQGAIYEQYF
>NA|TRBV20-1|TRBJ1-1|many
TGCGTAGGGCCCATGAACACTGAAGCTTTCTTT
CVGPMNTEAFF
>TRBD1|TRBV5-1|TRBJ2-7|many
TGCGCCAGCAGCCCCGGGACAGGGACCCACGAGCAGTACTTC
CASSPGTGTHEQYF
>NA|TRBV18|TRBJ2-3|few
TGTGCCAGCTCACCAGCGAGCACAGATACGCAGTATTTT
CASSPASTDTQYF
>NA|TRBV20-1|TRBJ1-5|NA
TGCAGTGCTAGGACCCCGGAGAGGCGTAGCAATCAGCCCCAGCATTTT
CSARTPERRSNQPQHF
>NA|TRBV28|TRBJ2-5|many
TGTGCCAGCAGTTTACTCCGGGGGGAGACCCAGTACTTC
CASSLLRGETQYF
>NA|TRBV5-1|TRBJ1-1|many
TGCGCCAGCAGCTTGACTGTGAACACTGAAGCTTTCTTT
CASSLTVNTEAFF
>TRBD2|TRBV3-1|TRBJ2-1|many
TGTGCCAGCAGCCAACAAGCGGGGGGGGCAAATGAGCAGTTCTTC
CASSQQAGGANEQFF
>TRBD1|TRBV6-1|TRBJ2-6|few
TGTGCCAGCACCGCACGGGACAGGGGGCTTGGGGCCAACGTCCTGACTTTC
CASTARDRGLGANVLTF
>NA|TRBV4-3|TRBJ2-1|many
TGCGCCAGCAGCCAAAAAACCAGGGAAGGCCCCTACAATGAGCAGTTCTTC
CASSQKTREGPYNEQFF
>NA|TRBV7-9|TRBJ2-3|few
TGTGCCAGCAGCTTGGTCCAGGGCGCAGATACGCAGTATTTT
CASSLVQGADTQYF
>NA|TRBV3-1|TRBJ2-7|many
TGTGCCAGCAGCCAACAGGCTCACTCCTACGAGCAGTACTTC
CASSQQAHSYEQYF
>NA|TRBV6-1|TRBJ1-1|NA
TGTACCAGCTACATGAACACTGAAGCTTTCTTT
CTSYMNTEAFF
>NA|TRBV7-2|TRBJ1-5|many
TGTGCCAGCAGCCGGGAACTTAGCAATCAGCCCCAGCATTTT
CASSRELSNQPQHF
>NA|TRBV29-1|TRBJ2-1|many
TGCAGCGTTGCTCCAGACTACAATGAGCAGTTCTTC
CSVAPDYNEQFF
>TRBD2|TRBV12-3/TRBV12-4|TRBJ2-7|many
TGTGCCAGCAGTTTAGGGGGGACTAGTCTGCCTCACTTC
CASSLGGTSLPHF
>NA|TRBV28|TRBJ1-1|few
TGTGCCAGCAGTTTACAGACGCTCAGGCTCATGAACACTGAAGCTTTCTTT
CASSLQTLRLMNTEAFF
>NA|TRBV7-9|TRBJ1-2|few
TGTGCCAGCAGTACTATCAACTATGGCTACACCTTC
CASSTINYGYTF
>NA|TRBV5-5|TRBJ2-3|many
TGTGCCAGCAGCTTTAGAGGAACAGATACGCAGTATTTT
CASSFRGTDTQYF
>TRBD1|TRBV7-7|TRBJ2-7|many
TGTGCCAGCAGCTTACCGGACAGGTTCTACGAGCAGTACTTC
CASSLPDRFYEQYF
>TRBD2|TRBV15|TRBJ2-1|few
TGTGCCACCAGCAGAGAACGCGCGGGCGGGGGGGGCAATGAGCAGTTCTTC
CATSRERAGGGGNEQFF
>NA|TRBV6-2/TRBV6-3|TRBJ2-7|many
TGTGCCAGCAGTTACCCCCAGCCTGCGTACTTC
CASSYPQPAYF
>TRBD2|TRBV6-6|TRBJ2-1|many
TGTGCCAGCAGTTACGCCCTAGCGGGGGGCCAGTTCTTC
CASSYALAGGQFF
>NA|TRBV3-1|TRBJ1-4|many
TGTGCCAGCAGCAAGGAGGGGGTCGGAGAAAAACTGTTTTTT
CASSKEGVGEKLFF
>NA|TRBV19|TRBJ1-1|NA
TGTGCCAGTAGTATAATGCGCGAGGGGGCTGAAGCTTTCTTT
CASSIMREGAEAFF
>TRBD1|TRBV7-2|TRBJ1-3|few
TGTGCCAGCAGCTTGCCGGGACAGCAACTTGGAAACACCATATATTTT
CASSLPGQQLGNTIYF
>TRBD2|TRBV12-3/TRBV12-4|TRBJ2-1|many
TGTGCCACTAGCGGGAGGTACAATGAGCAGTTCTTC
CATSGRYNEQFF
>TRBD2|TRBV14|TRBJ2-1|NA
TGTGCCAGCAGCCTTCTCCCGAAGGGACTAGCGGGGCATAATGAGCAGTTCTTC
CASSLLPKGLAGHNEQFF
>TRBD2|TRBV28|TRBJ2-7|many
TGTGCCAGCAGACAAGCGTACGGGACTAGGTACGAGCAGTACTTC
CASRQAYGTRYEQYF
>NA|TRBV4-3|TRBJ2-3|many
TGCGCCAGCAGCCAACTTAGCGACACAGATACGCAGTATTTT
CASSQLSDTDTQYF
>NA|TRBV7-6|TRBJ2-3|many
TGTGCCAGCAGACCCCAGGCGGGGTACACAGATACGCAGTATTTT
CASRPQAGYTDTQYF
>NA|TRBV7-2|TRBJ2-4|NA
TGTGCCAGCAGCTTAGATGGGTTGGGAAACATTCAGTACTTC
CASSLDGLGNIQYF
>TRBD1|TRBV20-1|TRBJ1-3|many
TGCAGTGCTAGAGGGCGAACAGGGGAGGTTGGAAACACCATATATTTT
CSARGRTGEVGNTIYF
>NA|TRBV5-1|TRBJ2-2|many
TGCGCCAGCAGCTTGTTCACCCGGACGGAGAACACCGGGGAGCTGTTTTTT
CASSLFTRTENTGELFF